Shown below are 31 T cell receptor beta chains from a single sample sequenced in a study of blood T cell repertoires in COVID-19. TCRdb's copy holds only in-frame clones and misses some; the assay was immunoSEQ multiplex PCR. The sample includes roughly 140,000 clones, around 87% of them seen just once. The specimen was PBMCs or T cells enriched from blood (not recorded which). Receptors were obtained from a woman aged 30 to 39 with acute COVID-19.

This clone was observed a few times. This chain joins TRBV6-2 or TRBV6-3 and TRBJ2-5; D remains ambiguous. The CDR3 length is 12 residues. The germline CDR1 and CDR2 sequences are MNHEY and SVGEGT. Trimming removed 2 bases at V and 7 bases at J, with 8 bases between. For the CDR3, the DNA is TGTGCCAGCAGTTACCCCCCGAGGACCCAGTACTTC. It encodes CASSYPPRTQYF.

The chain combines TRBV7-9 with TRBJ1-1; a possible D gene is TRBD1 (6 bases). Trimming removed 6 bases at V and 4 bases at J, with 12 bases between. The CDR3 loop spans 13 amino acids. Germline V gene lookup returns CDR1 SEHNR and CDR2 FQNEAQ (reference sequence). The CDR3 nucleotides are TGTGCCAGCAGTCTACAGGGATTCACTGAAGCTTTCTTT. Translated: CASSLQGFTEAFF. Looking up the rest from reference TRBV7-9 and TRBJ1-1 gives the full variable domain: DTGVSQNPRHKITKRGQNVTFRCDPISEHNRLYWYRQTLGQGPEFLTYFQNEAQLEKSRLLSDRFSAERPKGSFSTLEIQRTEQGDSAMYLCASSLQGFTEAFFGQGTRLTVV.

The CDR3, as DNA: TGTGCCAGCAGTTCACCCGGGACAGGGAATGAAAAACTGTTTTTT. Protein sequence: CASSSPGTGNEKLFF. V is TRBV28 and J is TRBJ1-4; the match to TRBD1 covers 9 bases. There are 15 residues in the CDR3. The trim removed 4 bases at V and 5 bases at J, leaving 5 bases unmatched. The germline V gene has CDR1 MDHEN and CDR2 SYDVKM. Full variable domain (rest looked up from reference TRBV28 and TRBJ1-4): DVKVTQSSRYLVKRTGEKVFLECVQDMDHENMFWYRQDPGLGLRLIYFSYDVKMKEKGDIPEGYSVSREKKERFSLILESASTNQTSMYLCASSSPGTGNEKLFFGSGTQLSVL.

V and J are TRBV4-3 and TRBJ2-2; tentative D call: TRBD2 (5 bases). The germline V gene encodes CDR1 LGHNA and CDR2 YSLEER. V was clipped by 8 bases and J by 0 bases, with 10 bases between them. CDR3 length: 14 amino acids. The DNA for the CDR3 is TGCGCCAGCGCGGGTTCGGCGAACACCGGGGAGCTGTTTTTT. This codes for CASAGSANTGELFF.

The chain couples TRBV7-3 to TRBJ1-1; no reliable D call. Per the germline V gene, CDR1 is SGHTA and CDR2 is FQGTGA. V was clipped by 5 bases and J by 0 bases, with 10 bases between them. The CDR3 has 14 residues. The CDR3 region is CASSLGMMNTEAFF. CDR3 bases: TGTGCCAGCAGCCTCGGGATGATGAACACTGAAGCTTTCTTT.

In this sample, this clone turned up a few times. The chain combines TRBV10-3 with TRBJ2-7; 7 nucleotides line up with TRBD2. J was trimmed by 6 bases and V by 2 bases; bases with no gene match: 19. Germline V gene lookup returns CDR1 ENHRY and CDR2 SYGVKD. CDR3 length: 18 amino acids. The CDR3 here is CAISEVPAKSGNPLEQYF. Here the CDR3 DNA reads TGTGCCATCAGTGAGGTTCCGGCTAAGAGCGGGAACCCTCTCGAGCAGTACTTC.

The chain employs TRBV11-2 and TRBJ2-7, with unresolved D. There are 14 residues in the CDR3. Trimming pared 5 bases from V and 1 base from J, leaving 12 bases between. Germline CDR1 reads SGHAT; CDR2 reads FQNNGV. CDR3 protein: CASSPIRSSYEQYF. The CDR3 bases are TGTGCCAGCAGCCCAATAAGGAGTTCCTACGAGCAGTACTTC.

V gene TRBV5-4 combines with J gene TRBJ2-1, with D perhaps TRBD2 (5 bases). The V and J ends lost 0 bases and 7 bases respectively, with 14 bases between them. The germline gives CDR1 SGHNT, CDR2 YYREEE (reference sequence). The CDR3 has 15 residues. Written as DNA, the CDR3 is TGTGCCAGCAGCTTGGGGCTAGCCGGACTGAATGAGCAGTTCTTC. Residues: CASSLGLAGLNEQFF.

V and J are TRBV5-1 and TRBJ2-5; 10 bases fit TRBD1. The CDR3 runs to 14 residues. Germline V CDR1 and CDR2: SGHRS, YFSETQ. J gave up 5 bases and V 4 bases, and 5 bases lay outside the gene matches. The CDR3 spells CASSTTGGLETQYF. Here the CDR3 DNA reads TGCGCCAGCAGCACGACAGGGGGCCTTGAGACCCAGTACTTC.

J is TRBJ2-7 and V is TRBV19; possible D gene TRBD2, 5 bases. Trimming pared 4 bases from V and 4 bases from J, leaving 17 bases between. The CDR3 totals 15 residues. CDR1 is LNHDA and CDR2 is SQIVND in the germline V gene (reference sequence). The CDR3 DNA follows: TGTGCCAGTAGTAAGTATGGGAGCAATGTTTACGAGCAGTACTTC. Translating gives CASSKYGSNVYEQYF.

CDR3 sequence (DNA): TGTGCCAGCTCACCCTCGGGACAGGGTTTTGGCACTGAAGCTTTCTTT. Residues: CASSPSGQGFGTEAFF. V is TRBV18 and J is TRBJ1-1; 9 nucleotides match TRBD1. CDR1 and CDR2 from the germline V gene are KGHSH and LQKENI. J lost 4 bases, V lost 3 bases, and 9 bases had no gene match. This CDR3 region has 16 residues.

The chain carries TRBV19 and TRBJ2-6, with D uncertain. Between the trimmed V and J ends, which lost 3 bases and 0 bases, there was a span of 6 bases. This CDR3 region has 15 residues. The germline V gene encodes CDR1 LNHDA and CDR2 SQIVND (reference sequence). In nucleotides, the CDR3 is TGTGCCAGTAGTATTCCAGTCTCTGGGGCCAACGTCCTGACTTTC. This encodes CASSIPVSGANVLTF.

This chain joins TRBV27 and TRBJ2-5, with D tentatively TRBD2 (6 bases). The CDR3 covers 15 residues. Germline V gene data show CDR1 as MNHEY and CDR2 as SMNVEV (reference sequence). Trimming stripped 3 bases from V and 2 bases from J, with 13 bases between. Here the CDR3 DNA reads TGTGCCAGCAGTTTCCTGACTAGTTTACAAGAGACCCAGTACTTC. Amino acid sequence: CASSFLTSLQETQYF.

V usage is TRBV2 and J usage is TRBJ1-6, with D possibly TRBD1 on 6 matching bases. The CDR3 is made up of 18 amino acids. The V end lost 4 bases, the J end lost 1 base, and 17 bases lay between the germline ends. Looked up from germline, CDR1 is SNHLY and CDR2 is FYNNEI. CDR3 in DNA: TGTGCCAGCAGTGCGAAACTATCACAGGGTTCCTATAATTCACCCCTCCACTTT. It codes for CASSAKLSQGSYNSPLHF.

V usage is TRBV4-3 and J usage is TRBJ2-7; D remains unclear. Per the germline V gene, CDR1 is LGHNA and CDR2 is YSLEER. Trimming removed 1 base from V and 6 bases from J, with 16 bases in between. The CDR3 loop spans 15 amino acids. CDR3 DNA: TGCGCCAGCAGCCAAGGCTACCTCTCTACGGGCGAGCAGTACTTC. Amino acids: CASSQGYLSTGEQYF.

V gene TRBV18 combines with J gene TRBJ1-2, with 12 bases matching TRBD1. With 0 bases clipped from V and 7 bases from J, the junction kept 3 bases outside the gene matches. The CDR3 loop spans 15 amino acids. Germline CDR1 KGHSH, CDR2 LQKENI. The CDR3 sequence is CASSPPGQGAGGYTF. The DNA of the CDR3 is TGTGCCAGCTCACCACCGGGACAGGGGGCAGGTGGCTACACCTTC. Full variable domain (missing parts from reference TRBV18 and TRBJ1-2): NAGVMQNPRHLVRRRGQEARLRCSPMKGHSHVYWYRQLPEEGLKFMVYLQKENIIDESGMPKERFSAEFPKEGPSILRIQQVVRGDSAAYFCASSPPGQGAGGYTFGSGTRLTVV.

The CDR3 DNA follows: TGTGCCAGTAGTACCAGGGGAGAACCCTATGGCTACACCTTC. This codes for CASSTRGEPYGYTF. The chain couples TRBV6-5 to TRBJ1-2; D is perhaps TRBD1 (6 bases). The CDR3 extends over 14 amino acids. V lost 9 bases and J lost 4, with 18 bases in between. Germline lookup yields CDR1 MNHEY and CDR2 SVGAGI.

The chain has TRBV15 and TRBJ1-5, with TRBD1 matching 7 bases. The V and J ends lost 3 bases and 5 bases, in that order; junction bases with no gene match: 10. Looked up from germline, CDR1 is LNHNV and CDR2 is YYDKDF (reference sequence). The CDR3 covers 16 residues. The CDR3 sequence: CATSSARQGSYQPQHF. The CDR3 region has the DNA TGTGCCACCAGCAGCGCAAGACAGGGCTCTTATCAGCCCCAGCATTTT.

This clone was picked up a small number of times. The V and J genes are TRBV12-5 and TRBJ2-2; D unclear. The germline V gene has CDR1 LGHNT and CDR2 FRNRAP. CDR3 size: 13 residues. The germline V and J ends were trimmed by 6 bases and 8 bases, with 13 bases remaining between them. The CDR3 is CASGLLSSGELFF. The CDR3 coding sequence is TGTGCTAGTGGCCTCCTATCGTCGGGGGAGCTGTTTTTT.

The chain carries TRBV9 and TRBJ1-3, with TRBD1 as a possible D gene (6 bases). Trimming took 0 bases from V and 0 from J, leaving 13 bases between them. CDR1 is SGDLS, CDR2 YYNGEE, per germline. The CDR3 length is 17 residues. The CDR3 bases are TGTGCCAGCAGCGTAGCTCCACAGGGTGACTCTGGAAACACCATATATTTT. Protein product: CASSVAPQGDSGNTIYF.

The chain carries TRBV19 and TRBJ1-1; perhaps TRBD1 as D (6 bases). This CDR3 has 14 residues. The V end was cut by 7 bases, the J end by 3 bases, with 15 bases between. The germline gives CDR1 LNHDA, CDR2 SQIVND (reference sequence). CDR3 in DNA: TGTGCCAGTACCACCTGGGAGGGGGACACTGAAGCTTTCTTT. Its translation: CASTTWEGDTEAFF.

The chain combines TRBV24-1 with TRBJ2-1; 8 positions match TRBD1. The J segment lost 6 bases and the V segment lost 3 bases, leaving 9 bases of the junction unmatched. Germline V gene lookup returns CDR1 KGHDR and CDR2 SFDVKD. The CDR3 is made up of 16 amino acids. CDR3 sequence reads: CATSDDTGQALNEQFF. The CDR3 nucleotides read TGTGCCACCAGTGATGATACGGGACAGGCACTCAATGAGCAGTTCTTC.

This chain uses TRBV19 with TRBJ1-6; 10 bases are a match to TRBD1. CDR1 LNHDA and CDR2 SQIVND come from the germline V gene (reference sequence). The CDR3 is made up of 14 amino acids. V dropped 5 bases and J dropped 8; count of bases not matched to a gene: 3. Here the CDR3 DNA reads TGTGCCAGTAGTTGGACAGGGGGGGATTCACCCCTCCACTTT. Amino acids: CASSWTGGDSPLHF.

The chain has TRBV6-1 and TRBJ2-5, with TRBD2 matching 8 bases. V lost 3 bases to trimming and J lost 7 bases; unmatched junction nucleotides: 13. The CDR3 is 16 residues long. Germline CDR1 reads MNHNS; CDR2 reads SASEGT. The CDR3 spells CASSEPTAGVIGTQYF. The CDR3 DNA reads TGTGCCAGCAGTGAGCCCACAGCGGGAGTTATAGGGACCCAGTACTTC.

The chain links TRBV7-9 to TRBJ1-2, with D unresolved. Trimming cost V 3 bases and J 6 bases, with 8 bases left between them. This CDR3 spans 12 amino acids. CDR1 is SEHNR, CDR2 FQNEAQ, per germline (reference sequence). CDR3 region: CASSFHSNGYTF. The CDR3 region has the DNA TGTGCCAGCAGCTTCCACTCCAATGGCTACACCTTC.

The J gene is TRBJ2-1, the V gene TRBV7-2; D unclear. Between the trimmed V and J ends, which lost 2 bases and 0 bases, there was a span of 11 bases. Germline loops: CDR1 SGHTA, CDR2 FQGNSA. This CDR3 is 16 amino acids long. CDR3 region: CASSLFTTPSYNEQFF. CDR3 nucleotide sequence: TGTGCCAGCAGCTTATTTACTACCCCCTCCTACAATGAGCAGTTCTTC.

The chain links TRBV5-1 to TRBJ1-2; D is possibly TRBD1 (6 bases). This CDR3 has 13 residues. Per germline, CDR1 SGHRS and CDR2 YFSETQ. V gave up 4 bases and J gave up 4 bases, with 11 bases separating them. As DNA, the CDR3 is TGCGCCAGCAGCACTGACAGGATCTATGGCTACACCTTC. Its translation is CASSTDRIYGYTF.

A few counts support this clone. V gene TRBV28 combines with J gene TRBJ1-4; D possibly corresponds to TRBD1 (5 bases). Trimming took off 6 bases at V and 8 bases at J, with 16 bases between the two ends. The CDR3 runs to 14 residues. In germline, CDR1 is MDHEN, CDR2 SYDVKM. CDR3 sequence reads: CASRKTEGAEKLFF. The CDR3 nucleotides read TGTGCCAGCAGGAAGACGGAAGGGGCCGAAAAACTGTTTTTT.

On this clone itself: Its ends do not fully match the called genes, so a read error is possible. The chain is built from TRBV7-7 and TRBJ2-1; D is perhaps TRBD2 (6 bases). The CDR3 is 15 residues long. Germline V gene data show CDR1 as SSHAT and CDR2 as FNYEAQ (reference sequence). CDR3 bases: TGTGCTAGCAGCTCCCAACCGGGGGACTACAATGAGCAGTTCTTC. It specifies CASSSQPGDYNEQFF.

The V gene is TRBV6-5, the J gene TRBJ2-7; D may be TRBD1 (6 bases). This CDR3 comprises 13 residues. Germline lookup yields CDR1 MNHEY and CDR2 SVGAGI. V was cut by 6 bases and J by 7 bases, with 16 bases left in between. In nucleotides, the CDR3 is TGTGCCAGCAGAGCCAGGGGATTGGGGGAGCAGTACTTC. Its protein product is CASRARGLGEQYF.

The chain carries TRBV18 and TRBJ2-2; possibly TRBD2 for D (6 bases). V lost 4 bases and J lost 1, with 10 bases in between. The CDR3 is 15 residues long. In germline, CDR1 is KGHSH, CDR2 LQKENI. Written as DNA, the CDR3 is TGTGCCAGCTCACTCGGGACTCAGAACACCGGGGAGCTGTTTTTT. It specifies CASSLGTQNTGELFF.